This T cell receptor beta chain was sequenced for a study of cytomegalovirus exposure and HLA in healthy donors (dated by TCRdb to about 2017). Concerning the study at large: In an earlier analysis of some 550 of the donors, less than 350 Gb of sequence data and 100 million or so unique TCR beta sequences from 180 million or so T cells were reported. In an earlier analysis of 587 of the donors, high-throughput TCR beta sequencing was used to judge whether each TCR beta V gene segment behaved as functional or pseudogenic. The T cell repertoires of under 700 subjects were profiled by immunosequencing and related to cytomegalovirus serostatus. A handful of DR-DQ haplotypes were handled as single units for association and clustering because linkage in the cohort was strong. The number of donors typed differed by locus, with about 629-640 for A, B, C, DRB1 and DQB1, roughly 520 for DQA1, some 570 for DPA1, and over 400 for DPB1. In a later analysis, previously published TCR beta repertoires from 600 to 850 donors were re-analyzed and high-resolution HLA genotyping was added so that TCR occurrence patterns could be studied. The study was designed to test whether signatures of past pathogen exposure could be identified by cataloging public T cell receptors. Genome-wide SNP genotypes for about 55% of the 666 donors were used in a later genetic analysis, which treated that subset as a discovery cohort. Across 398 genotyped donors of the cohort, an average of roughly 230,000 unique TCR beta nucleotide sequences per donor were sequenced, and roughly 20% of those sequences were non-productive. Class I and class II HLA loci were covered by the typing at four-digit resolution. Donor age, sex, ethnicity and CMV serostatus were collected together with the repertoire data. Rather than drawing on any new phenotypic data, the later analysis identified candidate immune exposures from TCR beta sequences and the way those sequences occurred across donors. All discovery cohort repertoires had been generated on a single sequencing platform. To predict cytomegalovirus infection status, the study brought together high-throughput TCR immunosequencing, statistical association of individual TCRs with disease status, and machine learning. An early release that covered approximately 600 HLA-typed donors contained about 290 gigabases of sequencing data and 65 million to 100 million unique TCR sequences. A separate validation cohort of 100 to 150 different subjects was used in addition to the 666-subject first cohort. Of the approximately 400 genotyped donors, roughly 85% fell in the genetic ancestry cluster associated with self-reported Caucasian donors.

Libraries were prepared through the immunoSEQ multiplex PCR assay. For the multiplex PCR, a mixture combining 60 forward primers for TCR Vbeta segments and 13 reverse primers for TCR Jbeta segments was used. A multiplex PCR assay on genomic DNA amplified the CDR3 region of rearranged TCR beta genes. Amplified TCR beta libraries were sequenced as 87-base-pair reads on the Illumina HiSeq System. The authors' analysis ran thus. A later analysis tallied 75 million to 95 million unique TCR beta chains across the 650 to 750 repertoires, and about 12 million of those chains were shared by two or more donors. A nearest-neighbor algorithm error-corrected the raw reads and collapsed the reads into unique sequences, merging closely related sequences to remove PCR and sequencing errors. To assign V, D and J gene segments, CDR3 sequences were aligned to IMGT reference sequences. For a sequence to be retained, a match of at least six nucleotides was required to both a V gene segment and a J gene segment. A rearrangement counted as productive if the CDR3 had no stop codons and remained in frame with V and J, and every other rearrangement counted as non-productive. Following IMGT convention, CDR3 was defined as the stretch from the second conserved V-encoded cysteine up to the conserved J-encoded phenylalanine. In an earlier analysis of roughly 610 of the donors, sequences lacking an unambiguous match to a single V gene segment were excluded. In an earlier analysis of 500 to 750 of the donors, V segments were called functional above 56.7% productive rearrangements and were called segregating when the between-donor standard deviation exceeded 5%. A statistical classification framework was developed to diagnose cytomegalovirus status using the catalog of TCR beta chain sequences. A later analysis assigned V and J genes by comparing TCR nucleotide sequences with IMGT/GENE-DB human TR gene sequences. In a later analysis, CDR3 sequences and most-parsimonious VDJ recombination scenarios were assigned using the TCRdist pipeline. In a later analysis, each TCR beta chain was defined by its CDR3 amino acid sequence together with its V-gene family, and reads without a unique V-gene family were excluded. As a way to deal with suspected cross-contamination and a sequencing artifact, a later analysis dropped 450 to 700 nucleotide sequences that were highly shared and had low generation probability. A later analysis calculated a clonal expansion index for each public chain from normalized within-repertoire ranks of inferred template counts. In a later analysis, generation probabilities were computed with a VDJ recombination model fitted to out-of-frame rearrangements, and the resulting probabilities were checked against IGoR. In a later analysis, hypergeometric tests were used to score TCR-TCR, TCR-HLA and TCR-CMV co-occurrence, with a repertoire-size bias correction applied to TCR pairs. To estimate false discovery rates, a later analysis permuted the HLA or CMV assignments 20 times. A later analysis grouped co-occurring TCRs with DBSCAN, adding TCRdist sequence similarity when clustering within HLA-allele-positive subsets. Repertoires with fewer than 30,000 or more than 120,000 public chains were left out of co-occurrence clustering, as were five repertoires with anomalous nucleotide sharing. This is the immuneACCESS table as TCRdb keeps it, with only in-frame sequences that have V and J called. A part of the clones is gone; compared with another copy, unresolved V genes explain less than half, and the rest is unexplained. Clone size and V and J calls were adopted from that table, with D and trimming inferred from the DNA. This sample holds more than 85,000 clones; 63% were observed only once. Together, the top ten hold 5% to 6.5% of the sample.

The CDR3 covers 15 residues, taking in both the cysteine and the phenylalanine. This entry keeps only the CDR3 DNA: 45 bases, framed from base 1. The V end gives up 2 bases and the J end 4 bases, leaving 2 bases in the junction not matched to a gene. The germline V gene gives CDR1 as SGHAT and CDR2 as FQNNGV. The cohort was made up of about 610 healthy bone marrow donors. All cohort members were sampled while nominally healthy, although unrecorded immune exposures were likely present. The donor tested CMV seronegative and was one of the 352 seronegative cohort members. A peripheral blood sample was provided by each donor, and peripheral blood mononuclear cells were used for TCR beta sequencing. The Qiagen DNeasy Blood Extraction Kit was used to extract genomic DNA from the blood cell samples. This clone turned up a few times. This receptor's antigen is unknown. Base qualities are not recorded, but no much larger clone differs from it by a single base.

On the study overall, not on this receptor specifically: According to a later analysis, parvovirus B19, influenza, CMV and Epstein-Barr virus appeared linked to several top co-occurrence clusters. Strong co-occurrence of HLA alleles, especially DR and DQ, made assigning TCR associations to individual alleles difficult. The classifier was reported to diagnose cytomegalovirus status with high specificity and sensitivity in both the original cohort and the validation cohort. A further reported finding was that TCR beta sequences accurately predicted the HLA-A and HLA-B alleles for most subjects in the first cohort. In a later genetic analysis, fewer N-insertions in productive TCRs were reported among donors in an Asian-associated ancestry cluster than the roughly 700-donor mean. In a later analysis, HLA-associated TCR beta chains were found to be more clonally expanded and to have lower generation probabilities than equally common non-associated chains. Most CMV-associated TCR beta chains appeared to be HLA-restricted in a later analysis, and the HLA associations seemed to be driven largely by CMV exposure. The only immune exposure information available for the cohort was CMV serostatus. An earlier analysis of approximately 530 of the donors showed that most TCR beta V segments appeared in productive rearrangements either about 90% or about 30% of the time, which broadly matched IMGT annotations. Linkage disequilibrium might explain the correlated functional status among segregating V segments, but an unknown experimental factor could not be ruled out. The study listed 170 or so TCR beta chains as associated with cytomegalovirus. Because HLA typing was missing for some donors at each locus, association tests included only the typed subset. The cohort was sequenced for TCR beta chains only, and without alpha or paired-chain data the features that could be detected were limited. A later analysis found that TCR association rates varied across HLA loci, with DRB1 alleles showing the most associated TCRs and HLA-C alleles the fewest. While some public TCRs were present in many individuals, most TCR sequences turned up only very rarely across donors. It was suggested by the authors that the approach could potentially be generalized to other disease states and immunological phenotypes. In a later genetic analysis, a missense DCLRE1C variant was associated with V-gene and J-gene trimming of TCR beta chains, and the association was replicated in an independent cohort. A later analysis associated about 18,000 TCR beta sequences with specific HLA alleles at a false discovery rate of 0.05. In vitro tests confirmed that a few of the cytomegalovirus-associated TCR beta chains recognize cytomegalovirus antigens. Because the 87-base-pair reads could not distinguish some IMGT-functional V segments, including TRBV6-2 and TRBV6-3, those segments were excluded. The sequencing pipeline was judged likely to have produced a cluster of highly shared sequence variants as a technical artifact. Roughly uniform sequencing depth across donors was assumed in presence/absence analyses, although this assumption may not hold. Around 16 rarely observed V segments, including chromosome 9 orphons, were excluded from the earlier analysis of a few hundred of the donors because counts were too low.

What was sequenced was PBMCs. The V and J segments used are TRBV11-2 and TRBJ2-3, with 11 junctional bases fitting TRBD2. The receptor was isolated from a woman aged 30 to 39 in good health and CMV-seronegative. The DNA is as follows: TGTGCCAGCAGCTTAACTAGCGGGGGCGCAGATACGCAGTATTTT. Translated, it reads CASSLTSGGADTQYF.